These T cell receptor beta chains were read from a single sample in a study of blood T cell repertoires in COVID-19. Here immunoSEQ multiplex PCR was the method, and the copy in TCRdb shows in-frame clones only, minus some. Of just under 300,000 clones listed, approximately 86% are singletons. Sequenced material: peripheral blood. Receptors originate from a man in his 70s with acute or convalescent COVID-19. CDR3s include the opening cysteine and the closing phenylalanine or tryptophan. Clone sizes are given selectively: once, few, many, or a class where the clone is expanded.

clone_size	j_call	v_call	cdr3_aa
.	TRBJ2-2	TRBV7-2	CASRRGGPNTGELFF
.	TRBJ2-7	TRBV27	CASSRLAGYEQYF
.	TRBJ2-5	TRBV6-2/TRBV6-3	CASSYSGQETQYF
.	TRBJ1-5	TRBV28	CASSWNYRGDQPQHF
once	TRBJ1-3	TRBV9	CASSPRGDSSGNTIYF
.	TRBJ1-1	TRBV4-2	CASSQREATEAFF
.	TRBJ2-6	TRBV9	CASSVAGGAGANVLTF
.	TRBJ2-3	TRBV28	CASSLRGTDTQYF
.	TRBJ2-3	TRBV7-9	CASSSGLATDTQYF
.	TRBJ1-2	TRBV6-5	CASSTLQGNYGYTF
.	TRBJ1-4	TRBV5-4	CASSSDRQALFF
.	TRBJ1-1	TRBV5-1	CASSLRTGGIGLSTEAFF
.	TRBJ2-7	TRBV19	CASSIVAGAGYEQYF
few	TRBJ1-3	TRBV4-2	CASSQDWQAISGNTIYF
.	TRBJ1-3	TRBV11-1	CASSFSTVHSGNTIYF
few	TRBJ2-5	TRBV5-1	CASSKATGLQETQYF
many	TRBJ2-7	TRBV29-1	CSVEERETYEQYF
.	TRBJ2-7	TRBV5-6	CASRRGQFGEQYF
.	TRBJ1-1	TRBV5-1	CASSLAGGLNTEAFF
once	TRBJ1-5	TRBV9	CASTKDREDQPQHF
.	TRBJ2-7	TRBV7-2	CASSLGKTSGSTYEQYF
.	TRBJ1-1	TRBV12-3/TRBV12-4	CASSLRENTEAFF
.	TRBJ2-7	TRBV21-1	CASSKVGEFGEQYF
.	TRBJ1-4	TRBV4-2	CASSQEVRDRPNEKLFF
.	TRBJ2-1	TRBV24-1	CATSDRRGLKDNEQFF
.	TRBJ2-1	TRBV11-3	CASSRGLAGAEQFF
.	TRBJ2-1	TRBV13	CASSRAGDEQFF
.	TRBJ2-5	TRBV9	CASSVGPSGGETQYF
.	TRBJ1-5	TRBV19	CASSSGPNQPQHF
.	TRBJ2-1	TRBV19	CASRPTSGMNEQFF
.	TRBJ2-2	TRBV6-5	CASSSLAAPAGELFF